Below are 13 T cell receptor beta chains sequenced from a single sample in a study of blood T cell repertoires in COVID-19. The method was immunoSEQ multiplex PCR; TCRdb's version includes in-frame clones alone and lacks a portion of them. The sample gives about 140,000 clones, 65% to 85% of which show up once; less than 9% is in the top ten. Sequenced sample: peripheral blood. These TCRs come from a man aged 30 to 39 with COVID-19, enrolled during active disease.

The CDR3 region is CASSALEQGFLNTEAFF. In DNA form, the CDR3 reads TGTGCCAGCAGCGCCCTTGAACAGGGCTTCTTGAACACTGAAGCTTTCTTT. The chain couples TRBV9 to TRBJ1-1; tentatively, D is TRBD1 (6 bases). Per the germline V gene, CDR1 is SGDLS and CDR2 is YYNGEE. CDR3 length: 17 amino acids. Trimming cost V 3 bases and J 0 bases, with 18 bases left between them.

J is TRBJ2-1 and V is TRBV5-5; 12 bases map to TRBD2. The germline CDR1 and CDR2 sequences are SGHKS and YYEKEE (reference sequence). With V trimmed by 3 bases and J by 6 bases, 4 bases remained unmatched. The CDR3 has 15 residues. CDR3 loop: CASSSTSGSTNEQFF. The CDR3, as DNA: TGTGCCAGCAGCTCGACTAGCGGGAGTACCAATGAGCAGTTCTTC.

The genes are TRBV7-6 and TRBJ1-1; TRBD1 aligns across 11 bases. Germline CDR1 and CDR2: SGHVS and FNYEAQ. This CDR3 is built from 16 residues. V lost 5 bases to trimming and J lost 0 bases; unmatched junction nucleotides: 5. CDR3 nucleotides: TGTGCCAGCAGCCAAAGGACAGGGGGCGTGAACACTGAAGCTTTCTTT. It codes for CASSQRTGGVNTEAFF.

This rearrangement joins TRBV5-1 to TRBJ2-7, with 7 positions matching TRBD2. This CDR3 has 14 amino acids. J was trimmed by 7 bases and V by 2 bases; bases with no gene match: 9. Germline V gene lookup returns CDR1 SGHRS and CDR2 YFSETQ. The CDR3: CASSLKAGGEEQYF. The DNA of the CDR3 is TGCGCCAGCAGCTTAAAGGCTGGGGGGGAAGAGCAGTACTTC.

This sequence joins TRBV6-5 and TRBJ2-3, with D tentatively TRBD2 (5 bases). CDR1 is MNHEY, CDR2 SVGAGI, per germline. The CDR3 is 14 residues long. With 5 bases removed from V and 3 bases from J, the gap between germline ends came to 12 bases. The CDR3 region is CASSQRGLTDTQYF. The CDR3 nucleotides are TGTGCCAGCAGTCAGAGAGGACTGACAGATACGCAGTATTTT.

The genes are TRBV7-9 and TRBJ1-3; 8 bases are a match to TRBD1. CDR1 is SEHNR, CDR2 FQNEAQ, per germline (reference sequence). The CDR3 sequence is 15 residues long. The V gene end was trimmed by 4 bases and the J gene end by 1 base; junction bases not matched to a gene: 3. The CDR3: CASSSDRESGNTIYF. The CDR3 DNA sequence: TGTGCCAGCAGCTCGGACAGGGAATCTGGAAACACCATATATTTT. The whole variable domain, filled in from reference TRBV7-9 and TRBJ1-3, reads DTGVSQNPRHKITKRGQNVTFRCDPISEHNRLYWYRQTLGQGPEFLTYFQNEAQLEKSRLLSDRFSAERPKGSFSTLEIQRTEQGDSAMYLCASSSDRESGNTIYFGEGSWLTVV.

The chain uses TRBV6-2 or TRBV6-3 and TRBJ1-2; no firm D call. The V end was cut by 0 bases, the J end by 2 bases, with 7 bases between. The CDR3 spans 14 residues. Germline V gene lookup returns CDR1 MNHEY and CDR2 SVGEGT. CDR3 sequence reads: CASSYSRGNYGYTF. For the CDR3, the DNA is TGTGCCAGCAGTTACTCGAGAGGGAACTATGGCTACACCTTC.

V usage is TRBV30 and J usage is TRBJ1-1; D ambiguous. The CDR3 length is 15 residues. The germline V gene has CDR1 GTSNPN and CDR2 SVGIG (reference sequence). The V and J ends lost 2 bases and 3 bases respectively, with 16 bases between them. The chain's CDR3 is CAWSPLRLADTEAFF. The CDR3 nucleotides are TGTGCCTGGAGTCCTTTACGACTCGCCGACACTGAAGCTTTCTTT.

The genes are TRBV5-1 and TRBJ1-6; D unclear. The CDR3 sequence is 13 residues long. Trimming pared 4 bases from V and 7 bases from J, leaving 9 bases between. Germline-derived CDR1 and CDR2 are SGHRS and YFSETQ. The CDR3 bases are TGCGCCAGCAGCACCGGGGTGAATTCACCCCTCCACTTT. This gives the protein CASSTGVNSPLHF.

The chain has TRBV30 and TRBJ2-7, with 11 bases aligning to TRBD2. V was clipped by 2 bases and J by 0 bases; unmatched bases: 3. CDR1 is GTSNPN and CDR2 is SVGIG in the germline V gene (reference sequence). This CDR3 has 15 amino acids. The CDR3 spells CAWSPGTSGSYEQYF. As DNA, the CDR3 is TGTGCCTGGAGTCCCGGGACTAGCGGCTCCTACGAGCAGTACTTC.

This clone was seen a few times. The rearrangement links TRBV28 to TRBJ2-1; TRBD2 matches 12 bases. This CDR3 spans 15 amino acids. Unmatched junction bases numbered 6, after V lost 6 bases and J lost 6 bases. CDR1 is MDHEN and CDR2 is SYDVKM in the germline V gene. For the CDR3, the DNA is TGTGCCAGCAGGGGGAGGACTAGCGGGACCAATGAGCAGTTCTTC. Translating gives CASRGRTSGTNEQFF.

This clone has ten or more counts. This rearrangement joins TRBV7-8 to TRBJ1-4; possible D gene TRBD1, 5 bases. The V gene lost 1 base and the J gene lost 10 bases, with 19 bases spanning the gap. The CDR3 contains 16 residues. Germline CDR1 and CDR2: SGHVS and FQNEAQ. DNA of the CDR3: TGTGCCAGCAGCTTAGGAGTAGGGGTTAGGGGTGGAAAACTGTTTTTT. This sequence encodes CASSLGVGVRGGKLFF.

The chain has TRBV7-2 and TRBJ2-2; 11 bases align to TRBD1. Trimming cost V 3 bases and J 5 bases; bases outside gene matches: 5. The CDR3 spans 16 residues. Germline lookup yields CDR1 SGHTA and CDR2 FQGNSA. The DNA of the CDR3 is TGTGCCAGCAGCTTCGGACAGGGGGCATCTACCGGGGAGCTGTTTTTT. Its translation is CASSFGQGASTGELFF.